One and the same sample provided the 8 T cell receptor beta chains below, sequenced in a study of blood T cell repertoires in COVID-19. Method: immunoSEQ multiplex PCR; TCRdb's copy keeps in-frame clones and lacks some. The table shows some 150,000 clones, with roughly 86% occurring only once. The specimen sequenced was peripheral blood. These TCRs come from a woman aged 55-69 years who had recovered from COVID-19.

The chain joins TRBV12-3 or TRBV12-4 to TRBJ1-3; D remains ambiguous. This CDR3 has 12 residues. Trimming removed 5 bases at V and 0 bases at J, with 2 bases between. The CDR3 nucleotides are TGTGCCAGCAGTCTCTCTGGAAACACCATATATTTT. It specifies CASSLSGNTIYF.

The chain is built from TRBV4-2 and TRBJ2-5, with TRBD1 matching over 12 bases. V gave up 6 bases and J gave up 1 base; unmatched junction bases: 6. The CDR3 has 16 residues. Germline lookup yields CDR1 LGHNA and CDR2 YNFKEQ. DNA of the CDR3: TGTGCCAGCAGAGCCGGGACAGGGGGCCCCCAAGAGACCCAGTACTTC. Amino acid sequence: CASRAGTGGPQETQYF.

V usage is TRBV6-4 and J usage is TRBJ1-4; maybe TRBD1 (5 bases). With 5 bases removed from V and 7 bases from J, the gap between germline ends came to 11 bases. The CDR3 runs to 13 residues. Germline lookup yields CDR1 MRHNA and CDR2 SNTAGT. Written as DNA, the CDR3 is TGTGCCAGCAGTCGGCAGGGTGGTGAAAAACTGTTTTTT. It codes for CASSRQGGEKLFF.

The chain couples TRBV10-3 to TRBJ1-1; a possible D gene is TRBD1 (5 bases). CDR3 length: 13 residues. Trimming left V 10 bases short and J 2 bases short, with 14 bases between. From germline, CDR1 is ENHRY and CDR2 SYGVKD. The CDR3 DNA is TGTGCCACTGGGGGGACCGCCAACACTGAAGCTTTCTTT. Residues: CATGGTANTEAFF.

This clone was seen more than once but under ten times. CDR3 nucleotides: TGTGCCAGCAGCTTAGCTAATGAGCAGTTCTTC. This gives the protein CASSLANEQFF. The chain joins TRBV3-1 (or the pseudogene TRBV3-2) to TRBJ2-1; no reliable D call. The V end lost 5 bases, the J end lost 7 bases, and 6 bases lay between the germline ends. Germline-derived CDR1 and CDR2 are LGHDT and YNNKEL (reference sequence). This CDR3 has 11 amino acids.

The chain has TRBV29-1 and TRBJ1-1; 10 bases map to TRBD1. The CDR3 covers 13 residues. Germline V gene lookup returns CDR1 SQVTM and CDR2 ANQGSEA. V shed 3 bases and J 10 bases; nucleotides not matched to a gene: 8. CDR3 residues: CSVDGGQGFRAFF. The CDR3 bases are TGCAGCGTTGACGGGGGACAGGGGTTTCGAGCTTTCTTT.

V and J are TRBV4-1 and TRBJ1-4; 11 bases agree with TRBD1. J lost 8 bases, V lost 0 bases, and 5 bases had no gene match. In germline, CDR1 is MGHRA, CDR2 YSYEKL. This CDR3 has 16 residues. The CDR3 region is CASSQEGTGGNEKLFF. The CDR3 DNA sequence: TGCGCCAGCAGCCAAGAGGGGACAGGGGGGAACGAAAAACTGTTTTTT.

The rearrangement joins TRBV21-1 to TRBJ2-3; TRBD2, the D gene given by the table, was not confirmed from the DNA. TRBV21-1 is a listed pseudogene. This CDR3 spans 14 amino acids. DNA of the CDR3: TGTGCCAGCAGCAGGGGAGACAGCACAGATACGCAGTATTTT. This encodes CASSRGDSTDTQYF.